Sequencing of this T cell receptor (beta chain) was carried out in a study of regulatory T cells in long-lasting Graves disease. Arm-PCR of CDR3 regions and iRepertoire HTBI primers were the basis on which TCR beta libraries were built. TCRdb passed the multiplex PCR reads through MiXCR, listing each CDR3 protein once. The repertoire includes 350,000 to 500,000 distinct CDR3 sequences, about 15% of them detected once, and 9.5% to 12% sits in the top ten. CDR1 and CDR2 (germline): SNHLY, FYNNEI. Trimming at V came to 10 bases and at J to 0 bases, leaving 18 bases not matched to a gene. This CDR3 is built from 19 residues. As to time point: newly diagnosed GD, antithyroid drugs for less than 3 months. PBMCs provided the RNA from which the TCR library was made. At least ten counts were recorded for this clonotype. Separately, the same data were catalogued under a study of T cells in Graves' hyperthyroidism and ophthalmopathy. This second report adds: Stable Graves' hyperthyroidism meant no ophthalmopathy progression within 18 months.

Here the sequenced sample was peripheral blood mononuclear cells (PBMCs), taken at new diagnosis, from a patient treated with antithyroid drugs. The chain recombines TRBV2 with TRBJ1-2; TRBD1 matches at 12 bases. This sequence originates from a woman between 25 and 40 years old with Graves disease. CDR3 loop: CATPPPEGGQGAPNYGYTF. Here the CDR3 DNA reads TGTGCCACCCCCCCCCCCGAAGGGGGACAGGGGGCCCCTAACTATGGCTACACCTTC.